The source of this T cell receptor (beta chain) is a study of T cell changes during pregnancy in multiple sclerosis. Clones were sequenced by immunoSEQ multiplex PCR, and TCRdb holds only the in-frame ones, with some missing. The table lists roughly 48,000 clones, around 94% of them singletons. This specimen consisted of CD4+ T cells from peripheral blood mononuclear cells, obtained in the second trimester of pregnancy. The sequence came from a female donor in good health, enrolled as a control in a pregnancy study.

CDR3 sequence: CASSQDGQGTDTQYF. DNA of the CDR3: TGCGCCAGCAGCCAAGATGGTCAGGGAACAGATACGCAGTATTTT. This chain connects TRBV4-1 to TRBJ2-3; D may be TRBD1 (5 bases). Trimming left V 0 bases short and J 3 bases short, with 10 bases between. CDR1 is MGHRA, CDR2 YSYEKL, per germline. The CDR3 totals 15 residues.